The 15 T cell receptor beta chains below all came from one sample that was sequenced in a study of human T cells and chemical hapten exposure. Regarding time point: pre-sensitization, week 0. The treatment here: therapeutic diphenylcyclopropenone sensitization with weekly scalp DPC. Using its own MiXCR run on the RACE reads, TCRdb lists one record per CDR3 protein. The sample carries roughly 50,000 distinct CDR3 sequences, roughly a tenth recorded once. The sample in question was whole blood, obtained in connection with sensitization to the hapten diphenylcyclopropenone (DPC). All receptors come from a man aged 35 to 55 with alopecia areata. Some clones in this sample may be carry-over from other donors' samples.

This clonotype came up a few times. The CDR3 DNA reads TGCGCCAGCAGCTTGGATGCGGGAGTGCTCGCCAAAAACATTCAGTACTTC. Translating gives CASSLDAGVLAKNIQYF. The rearrangement joins TRBV5-1 to TRBJ2-4; 7 nucleotides line up with TRBD2. CDR3 length: 17 residues. J gave up 1 base and V 0 bases, and 7 bases lay outside the gene matches. Germline V CDR1 and CDR2: SGHRS, YFSETQ.

The chain uses TRBV29-1 and TRBJ2-5; D might be TRBD1 or TRBD2, each matching 6 bases. The germline gives CDR1 SQVTM, CDR2 ANQGSEA. CDR3 length equals 14 residues. Trimming took 6 bases from V and 5 from J, leaving 19 bases between them. CDR3 region: CSVDRRGPTETQYF. The CDR3, as DNA: TGCAGCGTCGACCGTCGGGGGCCAACGGAGACCCAGTACTTC. Filled out from reference TRBV29-1 and TRBJ2-5, the complete variable domain reads SAVISQKPSRDICQRGTSLTIQCQVDSQVTMMFWYRQQPGQSLTLIATANQGSEATYESGFVIDKFPISRPNLTFSTLTVSNMSPEDSSIYLCSVDRRGPTETQYFGPGTRLLVL.

This clonotype was counted many times. The rearrangement links TRBV6-4 to TRBJ2-1; TRBD1 agrees at 7 bases. There are 15 residues in the CDR3. V gave up 3 bases and J gave up 0 bases; unmatched junction bases: 2. Germline V lookup: CDR1 MRHNA, CDR2 SNTAGT. Here the CDR3 DNA reads TGTGCCAGCAGTGAAGGGACAGCCTCCTACAATGAGCAGTTCTTC. This sequence encodes CASSEGTASYNEQFF.

V is TRBV11-2 and J is TRBJ2-6; TRBD1 or TRBD2 may be the D gene (7 bases each). The V end lost 1 base, the J end lost 4 bases, and 17 bases lay between the germline ends. Germline V lookup: CDR1 SGHAT, CDR2 FQNNGV. The CDR3 contains 18 residues. The CDR3 sequence: CASSLVGGRGRGANVLTF. CDR3 coding DNA: TGTGCCAGCAGCTTAGTAGGAGGGAGGGGGCGCGGGGCCAACGTCCTGACTTTC.

This clonotype was recorded many times. V is TRBV6-5 and J is TRBJ2-3; D may be TRBD2 (6 bases). The CDR3 has 16 residues. The V end was cut by 6 bases, the J end by 0 bases, with 16 bases between. Germline CDR1 reads MNHEY; CDR2 reads SVGAGI. The DNA of the CDR3 is TGTGCCAGCAGGCGGACTAAACTAACTAGCACAGATACGCAGTATTTT. This sequence encodes CASRRTKLTSTDTQYF.

This clonotype is categorized as medium-sized. The genes are TRBV12-3 or TRBV12-4 and TRBJ2-1; D is undetermined. V was trimmed by 6 bases and J by 5 bases, leaving 11 bases between them. This CDR3 contains 13 residues. As DNA, the CDR3 is TGTGCCAGCAGCCTTTTTCTTAACAATGAGCAGTTCTTC. Encoded protein: CASSLFLNNEQFF.

The V call is TRBV28, the J call TRBJ2-1, with 7 bases aligning to TRBD2. Germline CDR1 is MDHEN and CDR2 is SYDVKM. V lost 10 bases, J lost 0 bases, and 12 bases stayed unmatched. The CDR3 length is 16 residues. The CDR3 sequence is CATRREGLSSYNEQFF. CDR3 nucleotide sequence: TGTGCCACAAGGAGGGAGGGACTGAGCTCCTACAATGAGCAGTTCTTC.

This sequence joins TRBV7-8 and TRBJ1-1; D ambiguous. This CDR3 has 14 amino acids. Trimming pared 3 bases from V and 0 bases from J, leaving 8 bases between. The germline V gene encodes CDR1 SGHVS and CDR2 FQNEAQ. CDR3 amino acids: CASSFTRMNTEAFF. CDR3 coding DNA: TGTGCCAGCAGCTTTACGAGGATGAACACTGAAGCTTTCTTT.

This clonotype was picked up a small number of times. The J gene is TRBJ1-5, the V gene TRBV10-2; a weak D match, TRBD1 (5 bases). The CDR3 runs to 15 residues. Germline V CDR1 and CDR2: WSHSY, SAAADI. The ends were cut back, 7 bases at V and 9 bases at J, with 22 bases in the middle. The chain's CDR3 is CASKDSPGSIVPQHF. The CDR3 DNA is TGCGCCAGCAAAGACAGCCCCGGATCTATTGTGCCCCAGCATTTT.

There are a few counts of this clonotype. The rearrangement joins TRBV6-6 to TRBJ2-1; unclear D gene. This CDR3 spans 13 amino acids. Trimming removed 2 bases at V and 10 bases at J, with 12 bases between. Germline loops: CDR1 MNHNY, CDR2 SVGAGI (reference sequence). The CDR3 DNA follows: TGTGCCAGCAGTTACCAGCCTGGCGGCGAGCAGTTCTTC. It encodes CASSYQPGGEQFF.

This clonotype came up a few times. The J gene is TRBJ2-1, the V gene TRBV9; D remains unclear. V was pared by 0 bases and J by 6 bases, with 7 bases between. Germline assignment: CDR1 SGDLS and CDR2 YYNGEE. The CDR3 length is 13 residues. This CDR3 is CASSVERVNEQFF. CDR3 nucleotides: TGTGCCAGCAGCGTAGAAAGGGTCAATGAGCAGTTCTTC.

The V and J genes are TRBV20-1 and TRBJ1-2, with D possibly matching TRBD1 (5 bases). Germline CDR1 reads DFQATT; CDR2 reads SNEGSKA (reference sequence). V was trimmed by 2 bases and J by 6 bases, leaving 16 bases between them. This CDR3 comprises 14 residues. Here the CDR3 DNA reads TGCAGTGCTAGACCGGGACTCCGGGTCGATGGCTACACCTTC. This sequence encodes CSARPGLRVDGYTF.

This chain links TRBV2 with TRBJ1-6; possible D gene TRBD1, 6 bases. CDR3 size: 13 residues. V was clipped by 6 bases and J by 9 bases, with 12 bases between them. Germline V gene data show CDR1 as SNHLY and CDR2 as FYNNEI. CDR3 bases: TGTGCCAGCAGGGACAGCGCGACTTCACCCCTCCACTTT. The encoded protein is CASRDSATSPLHF.

This clonotype was counted only a few times. The CDR3: CASSVSPQGAGNEQFF. The CDR3 DNA is TGTGCCAGCAGCGTTAGCCCACAGGGGGCCGGCAATGAGCAGTTCTTC. The chain links TRBV9 to TRBJ2-1, with 9 nucleotides matching TRBD1. After removal of 2 bases from V and 6 bases from J, the junction contained 9 bases not matched to a gene. This CDR3 comprises 16 residues. CDR1 SGDLS and CDR2 YYNGEE come from the germline V gene.

This clonotype came up many times. The chain combines TRBV7-2 with TRBJ1-1; the D gene is possibly TRBD1 (6 bases). V dropped 5 bases and J dropped 1 base, with 11 bases sitting between them. The germline V gene encodes CDR1 SGHTA and CDR2 FQGNSA. The CDR3 is 14 amino acids. For the CDR3, the DNA is TGTGCCAGCAGCGTGACAGGTGCGAACACTGAAGCTTTCTTT. Its translation: CASSVTGANTEAFF.